This T cell receptor (beta chain) was sequenced in a study of T cell responses to AZD1222 COVID-19 vaccine (dated by TCRdb to about 2021). Background for the entire study: AZD1222 recipients with second doses at about 4 weeks or about 12 weeks were pooled, because spike-specific TCR depth and breadth did not differ between schedules. TCR sequencing was performed for over 230 trial participants, of whom about 200 were given two doses of AZD1222 and around 25 were given two doses of MenACWY control vaccine. Trial participants were enrolled into age subgroups of 18-55, 56-69 and 70-plus years, which contained approximately 150, 28 and 58 TCR-sequenced participants, respectively. The study at large found these results: CD4 TCRs associated with the vaccine covered the entire spike protein, and the dominant responses were in regions 160-218 and 743-854. Conclusions about previously exposed vaccinees were limited because only a handful of AZD1222 recipients were SARS-CoV-2 seropositive at baseline. In the small 56-69-year group, the increase in depth fell short of significance, most likely because of low power. Spike-specific TCR breadth and depth rose significantly after two AZD1222 doses compared with day 0 and with MenACWY recipients. Nearly half of unique spike-specific TCRs reportedly recognized epitopes outside regions mutated in the B.1.351 and B.1.1.7 variants. Because no day 14 peak-response samples were available, repertoires were characterized only after the peak T cell response. Participants were mostly white British, with more females than males. The authors suggested clonal diversity may have been underestimated.

The CDR3 regions of human TCRbeta chains were subjected to immunosequencing. As for the authors' bioinformatics: Repertoire TCRs were checked for matches against a reference library of SARS-CoV-2-specific TCRs that had been generated using the MIRA antigen-specificity platform. Breadth was defined as the fraction of unique TCRs that were SARS-CoV-2-associated. Depth was defined as the fraction of total T cells that were SARS-CoV-2-associated. Using the MIRA data, each spike-specific TCR was assigned both to the spike region to which the TCR was reactive and to a CD4 or CD8 class. Log10-transformed breadth and depth values were compared by one-way ANOVA with Sidak's multiple comparisons tests. TCRdb took this table from immuneACCESS and kept in-frame rearrangements with V and J called. Such tables lack part of the clones; where checked against another copy, unresolved V genes explain under half of the gap, and the rest is unexplained. Clone size and the V and J calls come from that table; the DNA yielded D and trimming. The sample includes roughly 150,000 clones, with around 88% observed a single time. The biggest ten clones account for roughly 2% of the sample.

The meaning of the sample's time point label: baseline before first vaccination. Samples from vaccinated people were obtained from the UK trials COV001 and COV002, which included a single-blind randomized controlled phase 2/3 trial of AZD1222 (ChAdOx1 nCoV-19) in healthy adults. For TCRbeta chain sequencing, PBMC samples were collected from trial participants at day 0 and at day 28 after the second dose. For this clone: The target of this receptor is not known. One base away there is no much larger clone; base qualities are not given.

The germline V gene supplies CDR1 LGHNA and CDR2 YSLEER. V trim: 0 bases; J trim: 7 bases; unmatched bases: 6. The CDR3, from cysteine to phenylalanine, totals 14 residues. Only the CDR3 portion is preserved as DNA: 42 bases, with reading frame beginning at the first base. The chain is assembled from TRBV4-3 and TRBJ2-7; TRBD1 fits 7 bases in the junction. The source was peripheral blood, collected on day 0 of AZD1222 vaccination. The sequence was collected from an adult in good health. The CDR3 sequence is CASSQDIGGQEQYF. The DNA reads TGCGCCAGCAGCCAAGATATAGGGGGCCAAGAGCAGTACTTC.